This record concerns one TCR beta chain sequence. Antigen specificity is unknown. The entry originates in a study of cytomegalovirus exposure and HLA in healthy donors. About the research overall: A prior analysis found some 110 million unique TCR beta sequences from roughly 180 million T cells.

In the PCR, 60 Vbeta and 13 Jbeta primers were used. The method was immunoSEQ multiplex PCR; TCRdb's version includes in-frame clones alone and lacks a portion of them. The sample shows around 94,000 clones, roughly 83% of them seen only once. General study points: Another analysis was done later, and it associated 16,951 TCR beta sequences with HLA alleles at 0.05 false discovery rate. In vitro confirmation showed three CMV-associated chains to be CMV antigen specific. It was reportedly the case that the classifier diagnosed cytomegalovirus status with high specificity and sensitivity.

This CDR3 spans 15 amino acids. Trimming took 3 bases from V and 7 from J, leaving 14 bases between them. The TCR was taken from a man aged 35 to 55 in good health and CMV-seronegative. Sequencing used PBMCs. This rearrangement joins TRBV5-3 to TRBJ1-6; no firm D call. TRBV5-3 is an ORF, with its function uncertain. The CDR3 loop is CARSSDSPGNSPLHF. CDR3 nucleotides: TGTGCCAGAAGCTCGGACTCCCCGGGGAATTCACCCCTCCACTTT.